The T cell receptor (beta chain) under discussion was sequenced for a study of blood T cells in healthy people across ages. General study points: Both higher diversity and more naive CD4+ cells marked long-lived donors when set against aged donors. Estimated diversity that came from one million T cells was considered an underestimate.

Remarks on this clonotype: Its specificity is unknown.

CDR1 is MNHNS and CDR2 is SASEGT in the germline V gene. The CDR3 extends over 15 amino acids. The V gene lost 2 bases and the J gene lost 6 bases, with 13 bases spanning the gap. Alongside a J-beta primer mix, a sample-barcoded 5' primer served in a second PCR lasting roughly 7 to 12 cycles. TCRdb re-called the 5' RACE reads with MiXCR, one entry per CDR3 protein. This sample has 890,000 or so distinct CDR3 sequences, with around two thirds found just once. The sample was blood. The chain recombines TRBV6-1 with TRBJ1-4; D is undetermined. The clonotype originates from a man between 25 and 39 years old in good health. The CDR3 DNA follows: TGTGCCAGCAGTGAACCGAACGGCTTGGATGAAAAACTGTTTTTT. Translating it yields CASSEPNGLDEKLFF.